This T cell receptor beta chain was sequenced during a study of blood T cell repertoires in COVID-19. Study-wide background: Specimens from acute and convalescent COVID-19 originated in the United States, Italy and Spain.

V was trimmed by 1 base and J by 5 bases, leaving 8 bases between them. The CDR3 runs to 13 residues. Germline CDR1 reads LNHDA; CDR2 reads SQIVND (reference sequence). Measured with immunoSEQ multiplex PCR; TCRdb has only the in-frame clones, and not every one. The table shows 390,000 or so clones, with approximately 87% occurring only once. Clinical histories supplied by participants themselves formed the basis of cohort assignment. Recovery meant two consecutive negative NP/OP PCR tests, professional clearance, or resolved symptoms. Sequenced: PBMCs or T cells enriched from blood (not recorded which). V gene TRBV19 combines with J gene TRBJ1-1, with D hard to call. The receptor was isolated from a woman aged 45-65 years who had recovered from COVID-19. The CDR3 reads CASSIVSGTEAFF. In nucleotides, the CDR3 is TGTGCCAGTAGTATAGTTTCCGGTACTGAAGCTTTCTTT. The whole variable domain, filled in from reference TRBV19 and TRBJ1-1, reads DGGITQSPKYLFRKEGQNVTLSCEQNLNHDAMYWYRQDPGQGLRLIYYSQIVNDFQKGDIAEGYSVSREKKESFPLTVTSAQKNPTAFYLCASSIVSGTEAFFGQGTRLTVV.